This TCR beta chain came from a study of blood T cell repertoires in COVID-19. Overall study context: Acute-phase and convalescent COVID-19 samples originated in the United States, Italy and Spain. In each case, the material was cDNA or gDNA derived from T cells, B-cell-depleted T cells, or PBMCs.

Original analysis: For nucleated cells, counts were estimated from reference gene primer amplification. TCRdb's table, derived via immunoSEQ multiplex PCR, lists solely in-frame clones and lacks some. The DNA gave D and trimming, while V, J and clone size come from that table. The sample shows more than 95,000 clones, about 88% of them seen only once. The source material was peripheral blood. The receptor comes from a human donor in a cohort sampled during active COVID-19.

The CDR3 DNA sequence: TGCGCCAGCAGCCTTAGTACGGCAGATACGCAGTATTTT. It codes for CASSLSTADTQYF. The rearrangement uses TRBV10-1 and TRBJ2-3, with unresolved D. The CDR3 is 13 residues long. Trimming pared 6 bases from V and 4 bases from J, leaving 11 bases between. Germline CDR1 reads WNHNN; CDR2 reads SYGVQD (reference sequence).